A selection of T cell receptor beta chains follows, all from one sample in a study of blood T cell repertoires in COVID-19. Sequencing was performed with immunoSEQ multiplex PCR; in TCRdb, only in-frame clones are kept and a portion is missing. The table shows about 48,000 clones, with 85% to 90% occurring only once. The sequenced material came from peripheral blood. Receptors originate from a woman aged 55-69 years with acute or convalescent COVID-19. Each CDR3 is given with its conserved first and last residue. A D gene is named only where the DNA matches it firmly. Rows may omit the clone size; those that give it use once, few, many or a size class.

v_gene: TRBV14
abundance: .
j_gene: TRBJ1-1
d_gene: .
CDR3nt: TGTGCCAGCAGGACCAGGGGAATGAACACTGAAGCTTTCTTT
CDR3aa: CASRTRGMNTEAFF

v_gene: TRBV18
abundance: few
j_gene: TRBJ1-1
d_gene: .
CDR3nt: TGTGCCAGCTCACCACCGACAGGGAACACTGAAGCTTTCTTT
CDR3aa: CASSPPTGNTEAFF

v_gene: TRBV4-2
abundance: few
j_gene: TRBJ1-6
d_gene: TRBD1
CDR3nt: TGTGCCAGCAGCCCAAAAGTCGGGACAGATAATTCACCCCTCCACTTT
CDR3aa: CASSPKVGTDNSPLHF

v_gene: TRBV5-5
abundance: .
j_gene: TRBJ2-7
d_gene: .
CDR3nt: TGTGCCAGCAGTAACCGACAGATCCCCTCCTACGAGCAGTACTTC
CDR3aa: CASSNRQIPSYEQYF

v_gene: TRBV5-1
abundance: .
j_gene: TRBJ2-3
d_gene: TRBD1
CDR3nt: TGCGCCAGCAAACAGGGGGCGAGCACAGATACGCAGTATTTT
CDR3aa: CASKQGASTDTQYF

v_gene: TRBV11-2
abundance: .
j_gene: TRBJ1-1
d_gene: TRBD1
CDR3nt: TGTGCCAGCAGCTTAGACCGGGACAGAGAAGCTTTCTTT
CDR3aa: CASSLDRDREAFF

v_gene: TRBV9
abundance: .
j_gene: TRBJ1-6
d_gene: .
CDR3nt: TGTGCCAGCAGCGTAGGGGCGTTCCAAGCCTCACCCCTCCACTTT
CDR3aa: CASSVGAFQASPLHF

v_gene: TRBV5-4
abundance: .
j_gene: TRBJ1-4
d_gene: .
CDR3nt: TGTGCCAGCAGCTTGAACGGTCCTGAAAAACTGTTTTTT
CDR3aa: CASSLNGPEKLFF

v_gene: TRBV5-4
abundance: .
j_gene: TRBJ1-1
d_gene: TRBD1
CDR3nt: TGTGCCAGCAGCTCCCGACAGGGTGGCACTGAAGCTTTCTTT
CDR3aa: CASSSRQGGTEAFF

v_gene: TRBV4-1
abundance: .
j_gene: TRBJ1-2
d_gene: .
CDR3nt: TGCGCCAGCAGTTTACAGGGTAACTATGGCTACACCTTC
CDR3aa: CASSLQGNYGYTF

v_gene: TRBV12-3/TRBV12-4
abundance: .
j_gene: TRBJ2-3
d_gene: .
CDR3nt: TGTGCCAGCAGGGGCGGGGACACAGATACGCAGTATTTT
CDR3aa: CASRGGDTDTQYF

v_gene: TRBV7-6
abundance: .
j_gene: TRBJ2-3
d_gene: .
CDR3nt: TGTGCCAGCAGCTTAGACCCTAGGACAGATACGCAGTATTTT
CDR3aa: CASSLDPRTDTQYF

v_gene: TRBV25-1
abundance: .
j_gene: TRBJ2-1
d_gene: TRBD2
CDR3nt: TGTGCCAGCAGTTGGACTAGCCCGCTTGAGCAGTTCTTC
CDR3aa: CASSWTSPLEQFF

v_gene: TRBV19
abundance: .
j_gene: TRBJ1-4
d_gene: TRBD1
CDR3nt: TGTGCCAGTAGTATCGGGACAGCGGATGAAAAACTGTTTTTT
CDR3aa: CASSIGTADEKLFF

v_gene: TRBV15
abundance: .
j_gene: TRBJ2-5
d_gene: TRBD1
CDR3nt: TGTGCCACCAGCGTCGGGACAGGTGGACTCCAAGAGACCCAGTACTTC
CDR3aa: CATSVGTGGLQETQYF

v_gene: TRBV6-5
abundance: .
j_gene: TRBJ1-3
d_gene: .
CDR3nt: TGTGCCAGCAGGGTACCGAGCGGGCCCACCATATATTTT
CDR3aa: CASRVPSGPTIYF

v_gene: TRBV4-1
abundance: .
j_gene: TRBJ2-7
d_gene: .
CDR3nt: TGCGCCAGCAGCCAAGATCGGGGTAGCGAAGCGCAGTACTTC
CDR3aa: CASSQDRGSEAQYF

v_gene: TRBV5-6
abundance: .
j_gene: TRBJ1-1
d_gene: .
CDR3nt: TGTGCCAGCAGCTTGGAAGGAGGCTCGAACACTGAAGCTTTCTTT
CDR3aa: CASSLEGGSNTEAFF

v_gene: TRBV2
abundance: .
j_gene: TRBJ1-5
d_gene: .
CDR3nt: TGTGCCAGCAGTGCCGGGGATGCAAGCAATCAGCCCCAGCATTTT
CDR3aa: CASSAGDASNQPQHF

v_gene: TRBV18
abundance: once
j_gene: TRBJ2-7
d_gene: TRBD1
CDR3nt: TGTGCCAGCTTCAAGACAGGGTTCAACGAGCAGTACTTC
CDR3aa: CASFKTGFNEQYF

v_gene: TRBV28
abundance: once
j_gene: TRBJ1-2
d_gene: .
CDR3nt: TGTGCCAGCACCGAAAACGGGGACTATGGCTACACCTTC
CDR3aa: CASTENGDYGYTF

v_gene: TRBV9
abundance: .
j_gene: TRBJ2-2
d_gene: TRBD2
CDR3nt: TGTGCCAGCAGCGGCGGACTAGCGGGAGGGACCGGGGAGCTGTTTTTT
CDR3aa: CASSGGLAGGTGELFF

v_gene: TRBV6-5
abundance: .
j_gene: TRBJ1-2
d_gene: TRBD1
CDR3nt: TGTGCCAGCAGTCCCCGGGACAGGGACGGCTACACCTTC
CDR3aa: CASSPRDRDGYTF

v_gene: TRBV6-5
abundance: .
j_gene: TRBJ1-3
d_gene: .
CDR3nt: TGTGCCAGCAGTCTGTCAGGGCTCTCTGGAAACACCATATATTTT
CDR3aa: CASSLSGLSGNTIYF

v_gene: TRBV5-1
abundance: .
j_gene: TRBJ2-5
d_gene: .
CDR3nt: TGCGCCAGCAGCCAGGACTGGGCCCAGTACTTC
CDR3aa: CASSQDWAQYF

v_gene: TRBV28
abundance: .
j_gene: TRBJ2-7
d_gene: TRBD2
CDR3nt: TGTGCCAGCAGGGGACGTGGGACTAGCGGGAGCGGCGAGCAGTACTTC
CDR3aa: CASRGRGTSGSGEQYF

v_gene: TRBV6-1
abundance: .
j_gene: TRBJ1-3
d_gene: .
CDR3nt: TGTGCCAGCAGTGAAGTAAGGGGTTTCTCTGGAAACACCATATATTTT
CDR3aa: CASSEVRGFSGNTIYF

v_gene: TRBV24-1
abundance: .
j_gene: TRBJ1-1
d_gene: TRBD1
CDR3nt: TGTGCCACCAGTGTCATAACAGGGGATGACACTGAAGCTTTCTTT
CDR3aa: CATSVITGDDTEAFF

v_gene: TRBV11-3
abundance: few
j_gene: TRBJ2-1
d_gene: .
CDR3nt: TGTGCCAGCAGCTTAGGGCTAGTAAGCAATGAGCAGTTCTTC
CDR3aa: CASSLGLVSNEQFF

v_gene: TRBV6-5
abundance: .
j_gene: TRBJ1-4
d_gene: .
CDR3nt: TGTGCCAGCAGACCCCCGGGGGGACATTTTGAAAAACTGTTTTTT
CDR3aa: CASRPPGGHFEKLFF

v_gene: TRBV12-3/TRBV12-4
abundance: .
j_gene: TRBJ1-1
d_gene: .
CDR3nt: TGTGCCAGCAGCTTAGGGCAGAACACTGAAGCTTTCTTT
CDR3aa: CASSLGQNTEAFF

v_gene: TRBV12-3/TRBV12-4
abundance: .
j_gene: TRBJ2-7
d_gene: TRBD2
CDR3nt: TGTGCCAGCAGTAGGGCGGGAGTCGGGGAGCAGTACTTC
CDR3aa: CASSRAGVGEQYF

v_gene: TRBV5-1
abundance: .
j_gene: TRBJ2-1
d_gene: .
CDR3nt: TGCGCCAGCAGCTTGGAGAGTGAGCAGTTCTTC
CDR3aa: CASSLESEQFF

v_gene: TRBV20-1
abundance: .
j_gene: TRBJ1-4
d_gene: .
CDR3nt: TGCAGTGCTAGTAGCGGGGCGTTGGACGAAAAACTGTTTTTT
CDR3aa: CSASSGALDEKLFF

v_gene: TRBV14
abundance: .
j_gene: TRBJ1-6
d_gene: .
CDR3nt: TGTGCCAGCAGCCAAGGCAGGGAAAATTCACCCCTCCACTTT
CDR3aa: CASSQGRENSPLHF

v_gene: TRBV5-1
abundance: few
j_gene: TRBJ1-6
d_gene: .
CDR3nt: TGCGCCAGCAGCACTGCCGGGAGCAATTCACCCCTCCACTTT
CDR3aa: CASSTAGSNSPLHF

v_gene: TRBV11-2
abundance: once
j_gene: TRBJ1-2
d_gene: TRBD1
CDR3nt: TGTGCCAGCAGCTTAGGGACAGGCTATGGCTACACCTTC
CDR3aa: CASSLGTGYGYTF

v_gene: TRBV7-9
abundance: .
j_gene: TRBJ1-2
d_gene: .
CDR3nt: TGTGCCAGCAGCTTAGACCAGTTCTATGGCTACACCTTC
CDR3aa: CASSLDQFYGYTF

v_gene: TRBV6-5
abundance: once
j_gene: TRBJ2-7
d_gene: TRBD2
CDR3nt: TGTGCCAGCAGTCCCGGGACTAACCCCTACGAGCAGTACTTC
CDR3aa: CASSPGTNPYEQYF

v_gene: TRBV20-1
abundance: .
j_gene: TRBJ1-3
d_gene: .
CDR3nt: TGCAGTGCTAGTCCTGCCTGGGGGGCTGGAAACACCATATATTTT
CDR3aa: CSASPAWGAGNTIYF

v_gene: TRBV3-1/TRBV3-2
abundance: .
j_gene: TRBJ2-5
d_gene: .
CDR3nt: TGTGCCAGCAGCCACGGACAGAATACCCAAGAGACCCAGTACTTC
CDR3aa: CASSHGQNTQETQYF

v_gene: TRBV7-8
abundance: .
j_gene: TRBJ1-5
d_gene: .
CDR3nt: TGTGCCAGCAGCTTAGATGGCCTTAGCAATCAGCCCCAGCATTTT
CDR3aa: CASSLDGLSNQPQHF

v_gene: TRBV2
abundance: once
j_gene: TRBJ1-2
d_gene: .
CDR3nt: TGTGCCAGCAGTGAAGTAGCGAGGTATGGCTACACCTTC
CDR3aa: CASSEVARYGYTF

v_gene: TRBV11-2
abundance: once
j_gene: TRBJ2-5
d_gene: TRBD2
CDR3nt: TGTGCCAGCAGCTTAGGGCGGGGGGGAGTCACCAAGCAAGAGACCCAGTACTTC
CDR3aa: CASSLGRGGVTKQETQYF

v_gene: TRBV11-3
abundance: .
j_gene: TRBJ2-5
d_gene: .
CDR3nt: TGTGCCAGCAGCTTAGACAGGGTGCAGACCCAGTACTTC
CDR3aa: CASSLDRVQTQYF

v_gene: TRBV7-2
abundance: .
j_gene: TRBJ2-1
d_gene: TRBD2
CDR3nt: TGTGCCAGCAGCTTATATACCCCTAGCGGGGGGGACAATGAGCAGTTCTTC
CDR3aa: CASSLYTPSGGDNEQFF

v_gene: TRBV18
abundance: once
j_gene: TRBJ2-2
d_gene: .
CDR3nt: TGTGCCAGCTCAGCCTACAGCCCTATTAACACCGGGGAGCTGTTTTTT
CDR3aa: CASSAYSPINTGELFF

v_gene: TRBV5-1
abundance: .
j_gene: TRBJ2-1
d_gene: .
CDR3nt: TGCGCCAGCAGCTTGGGGAGCGCCATTGGCCAAAGGCACCTCTACAATGAGCAGTTCTTC
CDR3aa: CASSLGSAIGQRHLYNEQFF

v_gene: TRBV9
abundance: .
j_gene: TRBJ2-1
d_gene: TRBD2
CDR3nt: TGTGCCAGCAGCCGGACCGGGACTAGGGGCAATGAGCAGTTCTTC
CDR3aa: CASSRTGTRGNEQFF

v_gene: TRBV7-8
abundance: .
j_gene: TRBJ2-1
d_gene: .
CDR3nt: TGTGCCAGCAGCCCCGAGGGTTATGAGCAGTTCTTC
CDR3aa: CASSPEGYEQFF

v_gene: TRBV20-1
abundance: .
j_gene: TRBJ2-3
d_gene: TRBD1
CDR3nt: TGCAGTGCTAGTTATCCGGGACAGGTTAGCACAGATACGCAGTATTTT
CDR3aa: CSASYPGQVSTDTQYF

v_gene: TRBV4-1
abundance: .
j_gene: TRBJ2-3
d_gene: TRBD2
CDR3nt: TGCGCCAGCAGCCTCGGGACTAGCGGACCCACAGATACGCAGTATTTT
CDR3aa: CASSLGTSGPTDTQYF

v_gene: TRBV9
abundance: .
j_gene: TRBJ2-6
d_gene: .
CDR3nt: TGTGCCAGCAGCGTTACAGCTTCCTCTGGGGCCAACGTCCTGACTTTC
CDR3aa: CASSVTASSGANVLTF

v_gene: TRBV4-1
abundance: .
j_gene: TRBJ1-2
d_gene: TRBD1
CDR3nt: TGCGCCAGCAGCCAAGTTACAGGGGGCGAGGGCTACACCTTC
CDR3aa: CASSQVTGGEGYTF

v_gene: TRBV18
abundance: .
j_gene: TRBJ1-6
d_gene: .
CDR3nt: TGTGCCAGTTCGGACAGAAATAATTCACCCCTCCACTTT
CDR3aa: CASSDRNNSPLHF